Presented here are 2 T cell receptor beta chains from one specimen sequenced in a study of blood T cell repertoires in COVID-19. Clones were read by immunoSEQ multiplex PCR, and TCRdb kept only the in-frame ones, dropping some. The sample has approximately 300,000 clones, about nine tenths seen once. Sequencing was done on a sample of peripheral blood. The receptor source for this set is a middle-aged woman with acute or convalescent COVID-19.

The chain links TRBV2 to TRBJ1-1; D possibly corresponds to TRBD1 (6 bases). Germline loops: CDR1 SNHLY, CDR2 FYNNEI. The length of the CDR3 is 14 residues. V was shortened by 7 bases and J by 10 bases, with 22 bases between the two germline ends. The CDR3: CASNLAPRQGRAFF. CDR3 nucleotide sequence: TGTGCCAGCAATCTCGCTCCCCGGCAGGGGCGAGCTTTCTTT.

This chain connects TRBV6-5 to TRBJ2-4, with 7 bases fitting TRBD2. V was pared by 10 bases and J by 2 bases, with 5 bases of the junction left unmatched. The CDR3 sequence is 13 residues long. Germline values: CDR1 MNHEY, CDR2 SVGAGI. CDR3 in DNA: TGTGCCATCCAGGGAGGGTCCAAAAACATTCAGTACTTC. Translated, it gives CAIQGGSKNIQYF.